Each of the 3 T cell receptor beta chains below was sequenced from the same sample in a study of cytomegalovirus exposure and HLA in healthy donors. The method was immunoSEQ multiplex PCR; TCRdb's version includes in-frame clones alone and lacks a portion of them. The sample consists of some 350,000 clones, 87% of them appearing once. The sample was PBMCs. Source of these receptors: a woman younger than 45 in good health and CMV-seropositive.

DNA of the CDR3: TGTGCCAGTAGTTTGGCTCCCTATGGCTACACCTTC. Translation gives CASSLAPYGYTF. The V and J genes are TRBV19 and TRBJ1-2, with D unclear. Trimming took off 5 bases at V and 4 bases at J, with 8 bases between the two ends. Per germline, CDR1 LNHDA and CDR2 SQIVND (reference sequence). This CDR3 comprises 12 residues.

This clone appeared a few times. CDR3 coding DNA: TGTGCCAGTAATCCCGGGACAGGGGCCTCTGGGGCCAACGTCCTGACTTTC. Translation gives CASNPGTGASGANVLTF. The chain carries TRBV19 and TRBJ2-6, with TRBD1 identical over 10 bases. The CDR3 sequence is 17 residues long. Per the germline V gene, CDR1 is LNHDA and CDR2 is SQIVND (reference sequence). Trimming cost V 7 bases and J 0 bases; bases outside gene matches: 6.

V gene TRBV7-2 combines with J gene TRBJ1-4; no clear D gene. The CDR3 is made up of 12 amino acids. The germline V gene has CDR1 SGHTA and CDR2 FQGNSA. Deletions cut 7 bases from V and 3 bases from J, with 6 bases between. CDR3 nucleotides: TGTGCCAGCACCAGGTCTAATGAAAAACTGTTTTTT. Amino acid sequence: CASTRSNEKLFF.